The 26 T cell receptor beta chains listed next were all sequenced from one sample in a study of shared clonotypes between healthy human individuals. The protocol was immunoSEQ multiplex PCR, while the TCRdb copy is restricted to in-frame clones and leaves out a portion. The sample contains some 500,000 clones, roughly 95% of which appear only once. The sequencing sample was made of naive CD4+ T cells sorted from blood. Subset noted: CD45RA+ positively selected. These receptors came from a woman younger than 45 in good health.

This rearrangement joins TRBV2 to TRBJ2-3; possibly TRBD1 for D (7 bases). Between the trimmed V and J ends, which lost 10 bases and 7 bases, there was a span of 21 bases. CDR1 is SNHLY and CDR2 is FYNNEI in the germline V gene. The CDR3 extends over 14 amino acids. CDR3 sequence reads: CATQGTEGANTQYF. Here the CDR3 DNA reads TGTGCCACCCAGGGGACGGAGGGGGCCAATACGCAGTATTTT. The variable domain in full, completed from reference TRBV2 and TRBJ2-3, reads EPEVTQTPSHQVTQMGQEVILRCVPISNHLYFYWYRQILGQKVEFLVSFYNNEISEKSEIFDDQFSVERPDGSNFTLKIRSTKLEDSAMYFCATQGTEGANTQYFGPGTRLTVL.

The CDR3 protein is CAISESLADTDTQYF. The CDR3 DNA follows: TGTGCCATCAGTGAGTCATTAGCAGACACAGATACGCAGTATTTT. The chain uses TRBV10-3 and TRBJ2-3; D remains ambiguous. Germline CDR1 reads ENHRY; CDR2 reads SYGVKD. This CDR3 is built from 15 residues. Trimming took 0 bases from V and 2 from J, leaving 9 bases between them.

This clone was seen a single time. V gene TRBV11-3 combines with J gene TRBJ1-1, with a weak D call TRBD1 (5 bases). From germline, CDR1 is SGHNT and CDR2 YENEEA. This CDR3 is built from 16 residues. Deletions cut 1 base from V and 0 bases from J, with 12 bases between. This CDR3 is CASSLVTVTMNTEAFF. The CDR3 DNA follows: TGTGCCAGCAGCTTAGTGACAGTCACCATGAACACTGAAGCTTTCTTT.

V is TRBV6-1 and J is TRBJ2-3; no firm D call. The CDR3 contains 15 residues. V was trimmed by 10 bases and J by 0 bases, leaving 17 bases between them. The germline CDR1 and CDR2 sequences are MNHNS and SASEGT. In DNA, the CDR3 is TGTGCCACTGCCTTAGGCGTGGTTAGCACAGATACGCAGTATTTT. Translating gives CATALGVVSTDTQYF.

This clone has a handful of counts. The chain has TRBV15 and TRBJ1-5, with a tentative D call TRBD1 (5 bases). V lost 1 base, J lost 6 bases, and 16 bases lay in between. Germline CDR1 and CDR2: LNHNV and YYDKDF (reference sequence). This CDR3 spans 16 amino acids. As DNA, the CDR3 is TGTGCCACCAGCAGAGGACTATGGGGGGACGCTCAGCCCCAGCATTTT. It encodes CATSRGLWGDAQPQHF.

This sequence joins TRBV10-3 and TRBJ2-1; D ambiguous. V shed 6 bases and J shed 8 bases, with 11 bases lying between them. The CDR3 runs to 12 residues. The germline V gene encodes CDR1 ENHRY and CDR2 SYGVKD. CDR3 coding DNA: TGTGCCATCAGAAGGGTTCAGGATGAGCAGTTCTTC. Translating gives CAIRRVQDEQFF.

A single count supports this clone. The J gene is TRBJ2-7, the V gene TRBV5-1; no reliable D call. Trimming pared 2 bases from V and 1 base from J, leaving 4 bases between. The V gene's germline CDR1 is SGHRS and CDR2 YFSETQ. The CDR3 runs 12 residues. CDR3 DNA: TGCGCCAGCAGCTTACCGTCCTACGAGCAGTACTTC. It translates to CASSLPSYEQYF.

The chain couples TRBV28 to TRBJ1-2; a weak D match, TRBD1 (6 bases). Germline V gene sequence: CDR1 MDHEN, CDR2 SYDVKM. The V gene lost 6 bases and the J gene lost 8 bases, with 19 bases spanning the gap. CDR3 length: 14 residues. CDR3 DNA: TGTGCCAGCAGCCGACGGGGCAGGGGAGGAGGCTACACCTTC. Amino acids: CASSRRGRGGGYTF.

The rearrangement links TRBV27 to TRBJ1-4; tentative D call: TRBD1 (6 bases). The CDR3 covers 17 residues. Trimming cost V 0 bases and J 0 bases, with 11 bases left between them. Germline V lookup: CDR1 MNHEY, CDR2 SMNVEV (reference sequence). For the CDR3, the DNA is TGTGCCAGCAGTTTATCTGGACAGTCTGCAACTAATGAAAAACTGTTTTTT. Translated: CASSLSGQSATNEKLFF.

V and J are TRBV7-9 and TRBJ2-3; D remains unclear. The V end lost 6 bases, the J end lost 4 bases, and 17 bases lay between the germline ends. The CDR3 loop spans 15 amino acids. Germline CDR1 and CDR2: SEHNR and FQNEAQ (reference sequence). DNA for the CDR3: TGTGCCAGCAGGTTCGTCACAGCGTCCGCAGATACGCAGTATTTT. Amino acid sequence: CASRFVTASADTQYF.

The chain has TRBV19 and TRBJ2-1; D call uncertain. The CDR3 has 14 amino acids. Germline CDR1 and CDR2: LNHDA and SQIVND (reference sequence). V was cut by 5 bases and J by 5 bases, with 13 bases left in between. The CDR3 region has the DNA TGTGCCAGTAGTCTTGAATTAGTGCACAATGAGCAGTTCTTC. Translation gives CASSLELVHNEQFF.

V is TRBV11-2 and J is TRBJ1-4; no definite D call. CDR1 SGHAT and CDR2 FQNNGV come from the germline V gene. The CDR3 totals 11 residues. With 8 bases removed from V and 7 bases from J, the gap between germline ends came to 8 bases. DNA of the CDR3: TGTGCCAGCGGAAGAGTTGAAAAACTGTTTTTT. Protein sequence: CASGRVEKLFF.

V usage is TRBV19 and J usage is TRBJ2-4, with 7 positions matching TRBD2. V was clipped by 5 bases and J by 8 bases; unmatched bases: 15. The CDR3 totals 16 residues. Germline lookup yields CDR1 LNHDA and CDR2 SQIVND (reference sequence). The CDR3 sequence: CASSGNRAGERDIQYF. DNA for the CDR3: TGTGCCAGTAGTGGCAATCGGGCGGGAGAAAGGGACATTCAGTACTTC.

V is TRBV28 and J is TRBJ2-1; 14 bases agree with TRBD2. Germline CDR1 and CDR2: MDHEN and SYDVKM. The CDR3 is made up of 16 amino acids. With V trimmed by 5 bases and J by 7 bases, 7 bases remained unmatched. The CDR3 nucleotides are TGTGCCAGCAGTCGAGCGACTAGCGGGAGGGTAAATGAGCAGTTCTTC. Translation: CASSRATSGRVNEQFF.

The CDR3 loop is CASSLVPGELFF. The CDR3 coding sequence is TGTGCCAGCAGCTTAGTGCCCGGGGAGCTGTTTTTT. The chain joins TRBV7-3 to TRBJ2-2; D gene unclear. The germline V gene has CDR1 SGHTA and CDR2 FQGTGA. The germline V and J ends were trimmed by 2 bases and 6 bases, with 4 bases remaining between them. This CDR3 is built from 12 residues.

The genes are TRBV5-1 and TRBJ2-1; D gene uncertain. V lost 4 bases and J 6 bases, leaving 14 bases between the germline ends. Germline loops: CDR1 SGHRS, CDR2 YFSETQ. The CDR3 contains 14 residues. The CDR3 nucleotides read TGCGCCAGCAGCCTGCGGATGGCCACCAATGAGCAGTTCTTC. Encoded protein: CASSLRMATNEQFF. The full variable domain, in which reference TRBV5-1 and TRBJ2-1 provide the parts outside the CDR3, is KAGVTQTPRYLIKTRGQQVTLSCSPISGHRSVSWYQQTPGQGLQFLFEYFSETQRNKGNFPGRFSGRQFSNSRSEMNVSTLELGDSALYLCASSLRMATNEQFFGPGTRLTVL.

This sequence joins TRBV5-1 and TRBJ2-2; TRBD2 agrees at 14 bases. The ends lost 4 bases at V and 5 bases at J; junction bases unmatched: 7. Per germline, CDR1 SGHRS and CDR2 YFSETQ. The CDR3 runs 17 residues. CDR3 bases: TGCGCCAGCAGCCCCCCGGGACTAGCGGGAGTTACCGGGGAGCTGTTTTTT. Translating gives CASSPPGLAGVTGELFF.

The CDR3 here is CASGLHETQYF. Here the CDR3 DNA reads TGCGCCAGCGGACTTCATGAGACCCAGTACTTC. V gene TRBV5-1 combines with J gene TRBJ2-5, with D possibly being TRBD2 (5 bases). V was clipped by 7 bases and J by 5 bases, with 9 bases between them. From germline, CDR1 is SGHRS and CDR2 YFSETQ. This CDR3 is built from 11 residues.

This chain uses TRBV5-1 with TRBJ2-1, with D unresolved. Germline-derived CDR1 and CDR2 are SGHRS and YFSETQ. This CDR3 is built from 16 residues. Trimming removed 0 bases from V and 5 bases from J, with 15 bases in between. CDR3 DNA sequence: TGCGCCAGCAGCTTGGTTGCGGTCGGTTCGAACAATGAGCAGTTCTTC. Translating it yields CASSLVAVGSNNEQFF. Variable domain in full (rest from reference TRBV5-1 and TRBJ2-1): KAGVTQTPRYLIKTRGQQVTLSCSPISGHRSVSWYQQTPGQGLQFLFEYFSETQRNKGNFPGRFSGRQFSNSRSEMNVSTLELGDSALYLCASSLVAVGSNNEQFFGPGTRLTVL.

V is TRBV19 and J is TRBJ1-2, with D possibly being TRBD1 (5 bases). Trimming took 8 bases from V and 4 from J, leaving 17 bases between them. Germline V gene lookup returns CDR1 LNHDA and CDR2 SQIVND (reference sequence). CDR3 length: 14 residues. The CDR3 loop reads CASSSLDRAYGYTF. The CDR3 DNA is TGTGCCAGTTCCAGCCTCGACAGAGCCTATGGCTACACCTTC.

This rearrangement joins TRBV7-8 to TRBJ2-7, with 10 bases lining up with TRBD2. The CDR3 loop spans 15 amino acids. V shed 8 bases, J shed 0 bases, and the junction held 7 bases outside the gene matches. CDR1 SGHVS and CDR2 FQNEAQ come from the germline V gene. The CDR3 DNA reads TGTGCCAGCGGTTGGACTAGCGGAGGCTCCTACGAGCAGTACTTC. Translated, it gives CASGWTSGGSYEQYF.

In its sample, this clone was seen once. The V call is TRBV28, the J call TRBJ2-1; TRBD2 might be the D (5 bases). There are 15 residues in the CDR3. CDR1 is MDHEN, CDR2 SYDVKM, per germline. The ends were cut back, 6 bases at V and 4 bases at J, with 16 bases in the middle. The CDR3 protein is CASSSGGIPYNEQFF. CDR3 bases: TGTGCCAGCAGCTCAGGAGGAATACCTTACAATGAGCAGTTCTTC.

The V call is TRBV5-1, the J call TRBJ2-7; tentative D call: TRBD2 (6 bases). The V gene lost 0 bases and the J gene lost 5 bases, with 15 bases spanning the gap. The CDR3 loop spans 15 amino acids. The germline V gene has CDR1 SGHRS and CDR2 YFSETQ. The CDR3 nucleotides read TGCGCCAGCAGCTTGGAAGGGGAGGTAAGGAACGAGCAGTACTTC. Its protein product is CASSLEGEVRNEQYF.

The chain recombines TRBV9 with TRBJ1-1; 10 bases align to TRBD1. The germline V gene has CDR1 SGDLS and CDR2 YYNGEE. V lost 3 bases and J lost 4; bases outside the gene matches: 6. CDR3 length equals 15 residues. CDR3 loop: CASSARDRGSTEAFF. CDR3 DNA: TGTGCCAGCAGCGCTCGGGACAGGGGTTCCACTGAAGCTTTCTTT.

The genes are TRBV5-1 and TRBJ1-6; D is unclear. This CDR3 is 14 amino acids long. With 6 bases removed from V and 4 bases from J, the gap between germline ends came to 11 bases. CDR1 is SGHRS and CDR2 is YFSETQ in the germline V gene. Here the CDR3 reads CASKGWEYNSPLHF. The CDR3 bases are TGCGCCAGCAAGGGATGGGAGTATAATTCACCCCTCCACTTT. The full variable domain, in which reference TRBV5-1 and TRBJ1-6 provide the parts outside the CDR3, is KAGVTQTPRYLIKTRGQQVTLSCSPISGHRSVSWYQQTPGQGLQFLFEYFSETQRNKGNFPGRFSGRQFSNSRSEMNVSTLELGDSALYLCASKGWEYNSPLHFGNGTRLTVT.

The CDR3 coding sequence is TGTGCCAGCAGCCAAGTTACGGGAGCCTACAATGAGCAGTTCTTC. Translating gives CASSQVTGAYNEQFF. This chain connects TRBV14 to TRBJ2-1; a weak D match, TRBD2 (6 bases). Germline V CDR1 and CDR2: SGHDN, FVKESK. V dropped 1 base and J dropped 2 bases, with 9 bases sitting between them. The CDR3 consists of 15 residues. Variable domain in full (rest from reference TRBV14 and TRBJ2-1): EAGVTQFPSHSVIEKGQTVTLRCDPISGHDNLYWYRRVMGKEIKFLLHFVKESKQDESGMPNNRFLAERTGGTYSTLKVQPAELEDSGVYFCASSQVTGAYNEQFFGPGTRLTVL.